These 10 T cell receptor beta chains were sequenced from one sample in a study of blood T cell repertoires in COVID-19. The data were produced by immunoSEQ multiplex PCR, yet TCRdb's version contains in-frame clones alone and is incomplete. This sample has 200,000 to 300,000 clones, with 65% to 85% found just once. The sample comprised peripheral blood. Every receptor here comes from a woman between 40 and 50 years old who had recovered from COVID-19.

CDR3 bases: TGTGCCAGCAGTTTATTGGGACAGGACTCCTACGAGCAGTACTTC. Its protein is CASSLLGQDSYEQYF. The rearrangement links TRBV27 to TRBJ2-7, with 8 nucleotides matching TRBD1. Germline CDR1 is MNHEY and CDR2 is SMNVEV (reference sequence). The CDR3 extends over 15 amino acids. V trimming: 1 base; J trimming: 0 bases; junction bases outside the gene matches: 2.

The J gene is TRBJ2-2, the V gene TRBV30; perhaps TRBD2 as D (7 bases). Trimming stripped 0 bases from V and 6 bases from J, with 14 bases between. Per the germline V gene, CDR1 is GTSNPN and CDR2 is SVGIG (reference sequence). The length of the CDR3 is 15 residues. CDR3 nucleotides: TGTGCCTGGAGTGTACAGAGAGGGGGGGCCGGGGAGCTGTTTTTT. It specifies CAWSVQRGGAGELFF.

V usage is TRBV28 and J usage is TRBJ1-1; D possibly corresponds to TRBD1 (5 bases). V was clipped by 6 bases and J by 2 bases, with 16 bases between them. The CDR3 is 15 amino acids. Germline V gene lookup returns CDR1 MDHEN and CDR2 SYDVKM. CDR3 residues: CASSPSGIFNTEAFF. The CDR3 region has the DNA TGTGCCAGCAGCCCTTCAGGGATTTTTAACACTGAAGCTTTCTTT.

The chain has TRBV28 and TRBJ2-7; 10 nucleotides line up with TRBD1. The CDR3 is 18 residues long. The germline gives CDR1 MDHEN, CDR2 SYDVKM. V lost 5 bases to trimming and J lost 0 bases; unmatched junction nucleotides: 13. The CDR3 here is CASSPFTGTGVPSYEQYF. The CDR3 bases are TGTGCCAGCAGTCCCTTCACCGGGACAGGGGTTCCCTCCTACGAGCAGTACTTC.

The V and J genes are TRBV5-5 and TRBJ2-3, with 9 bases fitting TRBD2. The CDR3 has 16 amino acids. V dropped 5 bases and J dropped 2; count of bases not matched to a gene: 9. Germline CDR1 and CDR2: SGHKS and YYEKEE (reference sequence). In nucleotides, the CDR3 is TGTGCCAGCAGAGCTATAGCGGGGGCTCCCACAGATACGCAGTATTTT. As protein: CASRAIAGAPTDTQYF.

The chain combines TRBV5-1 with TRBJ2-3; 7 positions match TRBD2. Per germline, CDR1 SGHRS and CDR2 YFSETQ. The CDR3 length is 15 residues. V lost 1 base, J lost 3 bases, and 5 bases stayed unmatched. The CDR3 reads CASSLFQGGTDTQYF. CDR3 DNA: TGCGCCAGCAGCTTGTTTCAGGGAGGGACAGATACGCAGTATTTT.

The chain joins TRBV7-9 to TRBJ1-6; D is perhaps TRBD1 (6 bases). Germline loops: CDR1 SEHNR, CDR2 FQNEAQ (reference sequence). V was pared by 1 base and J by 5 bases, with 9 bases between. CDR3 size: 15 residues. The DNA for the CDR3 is TGTGCCAGCAGCTTAGGATCAGGGGATAATTCACCCCTCCACTTT. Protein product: CASSLGSGDNSPLHF.

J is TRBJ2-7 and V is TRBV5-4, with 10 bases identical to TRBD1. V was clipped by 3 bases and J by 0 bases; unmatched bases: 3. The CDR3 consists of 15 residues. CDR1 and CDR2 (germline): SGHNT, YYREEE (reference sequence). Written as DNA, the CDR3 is TGTGCCAGCAGCTCCCGGACAGGGGGCTCCTACGAGCAGTACTTC. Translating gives CASSSRTGGSYEQYF.

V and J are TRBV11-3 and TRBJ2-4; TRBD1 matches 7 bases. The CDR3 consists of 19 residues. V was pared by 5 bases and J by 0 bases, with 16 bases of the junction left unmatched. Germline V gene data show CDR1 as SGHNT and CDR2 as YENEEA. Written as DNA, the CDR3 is TGTGCCAGCAGCCATACTACACCCGGGACAGCTCTAGCCAAAAACATTCAGTACTTC. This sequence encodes CASSHTTPGTALAKNIQYF.

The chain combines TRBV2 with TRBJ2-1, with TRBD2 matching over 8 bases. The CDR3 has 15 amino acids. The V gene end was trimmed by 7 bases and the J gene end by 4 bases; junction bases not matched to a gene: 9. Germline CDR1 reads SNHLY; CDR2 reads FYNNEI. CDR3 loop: CASIDAGGPYNEQFF. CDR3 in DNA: TGTGCCAGCATTGACGCGGGGGGCCCATACAATGAGCAGTTCTTC.